The present T cell receptor (beta chain) was sequenced within a study of monozygotic twins with inflammatory bowel disease. Study outcomes and limitations: Repertoire likeness was no different across concordant and discordant twins, perhaps owing to restricted power. Distinction of different T cell subtypes was not possible. IBD patients shared fewer clonotypes with other individuals than healthy twins, especially patients with disease activity signs.

The CDR3 totals 12 residues. CDR1 is DFQATT, CDR2 SNEGSKA, per germline (reference sequence). Template switching incorporated UMIs with a 6-nucleotide sample barcode. Reanalyzing the 5' RACE reads, TCRdb keeps one entry per CDR3 protein, without DNA. The clone table shows more than 300,000 distinct CDR3 sequences, with the ten largest holding 2.6%. Regarding this clonotype: Its target is unknown.

The chain links TRBV20-1 to TRBJ1-5; TCRdb returns TRBD1, unconfirmable since there is no DNA. Sequenced input: blood. This receptor was taken from a human donor with ulcerative colitis or Crohn's disease, or a healthy co-twin of an affected twin (not recorded which). CDR3 amino acids: CSASRSNQPQHF.